This T cell receptor (beta chain) originates from a study of T cells after yellow fever vaccination. Study-level information: The authors prepared low-cell-number fractions using SMART-Seq v4 Ultra Low Input.

The CDR3 is made up of 16 amino acids. J lost 1 base, V lost 3 bases, and 2 bases had no gene match. CDR1 is KGHDR, CDR2 SFDVKD, per germline. A universal primer site and UMIs were added as TCR cDNA was made by 5'RACE template switching. Using its own MiXCR run on the 5' RACE reads, TCRdb lists one record per CDR3 protein. The sample has about 340,000 distinct CDR3 sequences; about 12% are singletons. Concerning this clonotype itself: Its antigen remains unknown.

Study results and limitations: Most clones from primary vaccination resurfaced after the booster (around 95% CD4, over 75% CD8). Across the CD4 and CD8 compartments, a small share of clonotypes was present in both.

The TCR originated in a man aged 18-30 years who received the YFV17D yellow fever vaccine. The sequenced sample was CD4+ T cells sorted from PBMCs, obtained 15 days after the yellow fever booster vaccination. V and J are TRBV24-1 and TRBJ2-2; 9 bases fit TRBD1. CDR3: CATSDTTGGNTGELFF. In DNA form, the CDR3 reads TGTGCCACCAGTGATACGACAGGGGGGAACACCGGGGAGCTGTTTTTT.